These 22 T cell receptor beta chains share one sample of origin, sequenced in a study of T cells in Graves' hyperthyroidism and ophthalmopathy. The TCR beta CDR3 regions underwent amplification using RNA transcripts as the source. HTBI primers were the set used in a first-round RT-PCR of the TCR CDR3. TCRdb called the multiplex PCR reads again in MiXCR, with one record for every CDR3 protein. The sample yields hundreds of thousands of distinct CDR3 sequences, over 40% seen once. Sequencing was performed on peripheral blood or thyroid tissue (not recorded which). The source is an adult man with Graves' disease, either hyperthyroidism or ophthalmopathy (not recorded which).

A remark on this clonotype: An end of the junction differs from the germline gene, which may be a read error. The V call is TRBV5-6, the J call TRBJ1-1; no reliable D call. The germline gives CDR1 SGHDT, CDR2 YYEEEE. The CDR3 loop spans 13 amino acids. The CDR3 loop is CASSYNMNTEAFF. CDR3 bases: TGCGCCAGCAGCTATAATATGAACACTGAAGCTTTCTTT.

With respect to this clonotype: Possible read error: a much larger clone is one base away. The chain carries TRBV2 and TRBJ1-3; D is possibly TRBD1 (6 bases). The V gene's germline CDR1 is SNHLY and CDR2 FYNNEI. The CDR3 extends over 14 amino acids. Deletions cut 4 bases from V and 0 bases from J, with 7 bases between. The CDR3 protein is CASSAGASGNTIYF. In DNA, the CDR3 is TGTGCCAGCAGTGCAGGGGCCTCTGGAAACACCATATATTTT. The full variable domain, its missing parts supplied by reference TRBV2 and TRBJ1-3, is EPEVTQTPSHQVTQMGQEVILRCVPISNHLYFYWYRQILGQKVEFLVSFYNNEISEKSEIFDDQFSVERPDGSNFTLKIRSTKLEDSAMYFCASSAGASGNTIYFGEGSWLTVV.

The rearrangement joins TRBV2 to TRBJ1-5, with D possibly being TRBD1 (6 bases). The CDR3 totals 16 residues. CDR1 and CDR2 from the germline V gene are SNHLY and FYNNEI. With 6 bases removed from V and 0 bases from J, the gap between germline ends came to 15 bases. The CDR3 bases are TGTGCCAGCAGAGAACAGGGAAGATATAGCAATCAGCCCCAGCATTTT. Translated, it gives CASREQGRYSNQPQHF.

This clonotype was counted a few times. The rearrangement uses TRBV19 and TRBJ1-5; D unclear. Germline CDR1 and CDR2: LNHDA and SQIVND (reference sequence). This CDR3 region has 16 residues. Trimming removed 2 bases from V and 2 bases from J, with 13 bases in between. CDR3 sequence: CASSIWDSSGNQPQHF. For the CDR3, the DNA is TGTGCCAGTAGTATATGGGATAGCAGCGGCAATCAGCCCCAGCATTTT.

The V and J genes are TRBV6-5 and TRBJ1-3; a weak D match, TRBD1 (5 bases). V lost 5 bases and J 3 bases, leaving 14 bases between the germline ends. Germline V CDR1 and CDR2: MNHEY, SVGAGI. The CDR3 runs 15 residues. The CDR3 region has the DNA TGTGCCAGCAGTCACGACAGCGTTGTTGGAAACACCATATATTTT. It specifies CASSHDSVVGNTIYF.

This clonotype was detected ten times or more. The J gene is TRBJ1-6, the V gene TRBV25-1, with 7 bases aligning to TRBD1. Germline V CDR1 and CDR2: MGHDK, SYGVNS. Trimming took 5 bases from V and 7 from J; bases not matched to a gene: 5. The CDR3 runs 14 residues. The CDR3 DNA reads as TGTGCCAGCAGTCTGAGGGGGCGGAATTCACCCCTCCACTTT. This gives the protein CASSLRGRNSPLHF.

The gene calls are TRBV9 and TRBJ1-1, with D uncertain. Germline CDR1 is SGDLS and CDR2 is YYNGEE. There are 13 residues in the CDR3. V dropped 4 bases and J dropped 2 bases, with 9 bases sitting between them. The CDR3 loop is CASSTVGNTEAFF. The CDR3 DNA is TGTGCCAGCAGCACAGTGGGTAACACTGAAGCTTTCTTT.

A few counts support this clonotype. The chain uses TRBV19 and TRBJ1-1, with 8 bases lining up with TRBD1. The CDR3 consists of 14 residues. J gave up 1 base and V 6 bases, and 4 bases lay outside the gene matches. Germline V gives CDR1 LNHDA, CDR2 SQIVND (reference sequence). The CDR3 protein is CASRYRGENTEAFF. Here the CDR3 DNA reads TGTGCCAGTAGGTACAGGGGGGAGAACACTGAAGCTTTCTTT.

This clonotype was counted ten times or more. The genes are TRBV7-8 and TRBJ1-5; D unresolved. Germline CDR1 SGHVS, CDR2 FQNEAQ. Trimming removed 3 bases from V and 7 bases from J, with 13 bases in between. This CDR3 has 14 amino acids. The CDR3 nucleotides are TGTGCCAGCAGCTTTGCGGGGTGGGAACAGCCCCAGCATTTT. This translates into CASSFAGWEQPQHF.

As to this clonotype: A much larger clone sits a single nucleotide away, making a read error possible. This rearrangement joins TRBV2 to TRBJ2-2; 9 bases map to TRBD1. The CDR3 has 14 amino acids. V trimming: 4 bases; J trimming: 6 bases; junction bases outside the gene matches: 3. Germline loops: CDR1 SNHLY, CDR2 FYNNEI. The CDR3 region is CASSGRTGAGELFF. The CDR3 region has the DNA TGTGCCAGCAGTGGGAGGACAGGGGCCGGGGAGCTGTTTTTT. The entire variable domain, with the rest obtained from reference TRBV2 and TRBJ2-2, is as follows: EPEVTQTPSHQVTQMGQEVILRCVPISNHLYFYWYRQILGQKVEFLVSFYNNEISEKSEIFDDQFSVERPDGSNFTLKIRSTKLEDSAMYFCASSGRTGAGELFFGEGSRLTVL.

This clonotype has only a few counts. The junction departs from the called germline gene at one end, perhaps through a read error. The CDR3 is CASSVGWGTNTGELFF. DNA for the CDR3: TGTGCCAGTAGTGTTGGTTGGGGCACGAACACCGGGGAGCTGTTTTTT. The chain employs TRBV2 and TRBJ2-2, with D perhaps TRBD1 (5 bases). Germline V gene sequence: CDR1 SNHLY, CDR2 FYNNEI. The CDR3 spans 16 residues.

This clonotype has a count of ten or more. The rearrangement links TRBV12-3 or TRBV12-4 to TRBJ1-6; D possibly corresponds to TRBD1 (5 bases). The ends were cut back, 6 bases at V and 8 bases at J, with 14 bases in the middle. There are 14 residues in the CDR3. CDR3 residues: CASRLGGGDSPLHF. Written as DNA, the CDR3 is TGTGCCAGCAGACTCGGGGGTGGTGATTCACCCCTCCACTTT.

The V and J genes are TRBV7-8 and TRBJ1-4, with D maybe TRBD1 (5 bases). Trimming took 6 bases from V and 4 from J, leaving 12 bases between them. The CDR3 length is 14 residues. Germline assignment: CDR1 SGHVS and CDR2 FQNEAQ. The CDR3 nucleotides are TGTGCCAGCAGGACCGGGGGGTTTAATGAAAAACTGTTTTTT. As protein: CASRTGGFNEKLFF.

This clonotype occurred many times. The CDR3 sequence: CASSTGSPLHF. The DNA of the CDR3 is TGTGCCAGCAGCACAGGTTCACCCCTCCACTTT. J is TRBJ1-6 and V is TRBV12-3 or TRBV12-4; tentatively, D is TRBD1 (5 bases). Between the trimmed V and J ends, which lost 6 bases and 9 bases, there was a span of 6 bases. The CDR3 is 11 amino acids.

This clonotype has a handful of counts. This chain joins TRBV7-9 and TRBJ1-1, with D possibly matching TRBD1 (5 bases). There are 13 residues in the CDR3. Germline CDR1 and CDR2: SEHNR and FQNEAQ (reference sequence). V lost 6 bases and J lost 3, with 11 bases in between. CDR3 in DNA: TGTGCCAGCAGTGAAAAACAGGACACTGAAGCTTTCTTT. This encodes CASSEKQDTEAFF.

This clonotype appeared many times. The CDR3 nucleotides read TGTGCCAGCAGCTCCACAGGGGAAGAGACCCAGTACTTC. Translated, it gives CASSSTGEETQYF. The chain links TRBV7-9 to TRBJ2-5; 7 nucleotides line up with TRBD1. CDR1 SEHNR and CDR2 FQNEAQ come from the germline V gene (reference sequence). The CDR3 contains 13 residues. After removal of 4 bases from V and 3 bases from J, the junction contained 2 bases not matched to a gene.

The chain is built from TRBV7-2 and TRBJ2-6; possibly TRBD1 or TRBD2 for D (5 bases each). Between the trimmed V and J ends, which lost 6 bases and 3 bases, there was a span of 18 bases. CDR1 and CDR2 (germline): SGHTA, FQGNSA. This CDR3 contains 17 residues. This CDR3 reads CASRREAGTLGANVLTF. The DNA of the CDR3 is TGTGCCAGCAGGCGCGAGGCAGGGACCCTTGGGGCCAACGTCCTGACTTTC.

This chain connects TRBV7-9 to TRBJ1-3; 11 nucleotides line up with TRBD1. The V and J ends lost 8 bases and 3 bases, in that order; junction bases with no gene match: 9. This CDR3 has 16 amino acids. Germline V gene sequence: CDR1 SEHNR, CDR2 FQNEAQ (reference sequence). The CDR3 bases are TGTGCCAGCTCCGGGACAGGGGGAAGATATGGAAACACCATATATTTT. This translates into CASSGTGGRYGNTIYF.

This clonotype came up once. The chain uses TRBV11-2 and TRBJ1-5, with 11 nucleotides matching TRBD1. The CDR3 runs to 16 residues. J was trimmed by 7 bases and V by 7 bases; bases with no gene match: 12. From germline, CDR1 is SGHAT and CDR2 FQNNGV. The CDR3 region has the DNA TGTGCCAGCAAGACTAGCGGACAGGGGGCAGGACAGCCCCAGCATTTT. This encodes CASKTSGQGAGQPQHF.

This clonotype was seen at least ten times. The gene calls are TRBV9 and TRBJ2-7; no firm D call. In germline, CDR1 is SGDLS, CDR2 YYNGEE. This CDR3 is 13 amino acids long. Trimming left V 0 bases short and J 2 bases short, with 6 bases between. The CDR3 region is CASSVGLAYEQYF. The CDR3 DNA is TGTGCCAGCAGCGTAGGTCTAGCCTACGAGCAGTACTTC.

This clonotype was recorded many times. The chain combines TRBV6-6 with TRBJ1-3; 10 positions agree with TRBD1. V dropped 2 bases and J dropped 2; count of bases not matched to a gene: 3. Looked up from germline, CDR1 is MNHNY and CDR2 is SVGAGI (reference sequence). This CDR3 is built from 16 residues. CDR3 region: CASSYTDRGPGNTIYF. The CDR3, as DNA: TGTGCCAGCAGTTACACAGACAGGGGGCCTGGAAACACCATATATTTT.

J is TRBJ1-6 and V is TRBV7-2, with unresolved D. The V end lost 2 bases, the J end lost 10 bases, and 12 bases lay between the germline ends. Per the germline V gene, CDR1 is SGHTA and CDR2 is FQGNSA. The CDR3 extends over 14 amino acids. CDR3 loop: CASSLKEGRSPLHF. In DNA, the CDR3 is TGTGCCAGCAGCTTAAAGGAGGGAAGATCACCCCTCCACTTT.